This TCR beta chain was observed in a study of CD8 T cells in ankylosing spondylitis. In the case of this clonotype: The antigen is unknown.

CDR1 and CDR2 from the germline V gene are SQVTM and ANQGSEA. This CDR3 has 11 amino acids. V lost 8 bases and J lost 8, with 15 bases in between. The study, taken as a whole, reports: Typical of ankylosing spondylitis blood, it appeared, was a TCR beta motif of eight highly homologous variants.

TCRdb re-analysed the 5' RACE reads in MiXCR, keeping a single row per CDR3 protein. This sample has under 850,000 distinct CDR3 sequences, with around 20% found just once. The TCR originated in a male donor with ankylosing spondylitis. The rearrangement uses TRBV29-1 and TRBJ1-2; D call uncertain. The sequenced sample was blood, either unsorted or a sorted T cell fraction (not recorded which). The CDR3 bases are TGCAGCTCTCTTTCCGGCCGGGGCTACACCTTC. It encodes CSSLSGRGYTF.